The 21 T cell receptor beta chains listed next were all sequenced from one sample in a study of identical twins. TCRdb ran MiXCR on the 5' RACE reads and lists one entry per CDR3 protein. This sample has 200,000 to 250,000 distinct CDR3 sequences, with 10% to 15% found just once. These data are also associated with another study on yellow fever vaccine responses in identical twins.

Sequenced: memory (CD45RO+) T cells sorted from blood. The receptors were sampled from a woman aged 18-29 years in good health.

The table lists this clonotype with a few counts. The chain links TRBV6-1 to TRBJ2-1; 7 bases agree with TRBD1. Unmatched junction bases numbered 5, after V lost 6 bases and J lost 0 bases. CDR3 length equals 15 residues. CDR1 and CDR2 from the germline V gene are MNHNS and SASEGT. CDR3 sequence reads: CASSQGQSSYNEQFF. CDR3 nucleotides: TGTGCCAGCAGCCAGGGACAGAGCTCCTACAATGAGCAGTTCTTC.

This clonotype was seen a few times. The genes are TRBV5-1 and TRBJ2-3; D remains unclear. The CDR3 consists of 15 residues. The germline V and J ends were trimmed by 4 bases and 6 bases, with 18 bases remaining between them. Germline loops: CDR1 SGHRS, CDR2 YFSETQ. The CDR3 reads CASSPRPGTSDTQYF. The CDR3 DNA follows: TGCGCCAGCAGCCCAAGGCCGGGCACCTCGGATACGCAGTATTTT.

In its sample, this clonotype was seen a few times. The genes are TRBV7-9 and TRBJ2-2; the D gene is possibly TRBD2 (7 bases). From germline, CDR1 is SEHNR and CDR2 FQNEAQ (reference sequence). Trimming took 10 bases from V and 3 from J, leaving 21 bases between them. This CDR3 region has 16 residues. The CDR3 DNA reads TGTGCCACCCCCCCCCGGGGGGCAGTGGACACCGGGGAGCTGTTTTTT. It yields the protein CATPPRGAVDTGELFF. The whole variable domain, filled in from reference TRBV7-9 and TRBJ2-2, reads DTGVSQNPRHKITKRGQNVTFRCDPISEHNRLYWYRQTLGQGPEFLTYFQNEAQLEKSRLLSDRFSAERPKGSFSTLEIQRTEQGDSAMYLCATPPRGAVDTGELFFGEGSRLTVL.

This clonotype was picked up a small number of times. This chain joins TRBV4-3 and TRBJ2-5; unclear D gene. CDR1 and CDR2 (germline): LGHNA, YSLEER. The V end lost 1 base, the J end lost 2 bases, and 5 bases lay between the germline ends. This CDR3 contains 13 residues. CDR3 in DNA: TGCGCCAGCAGCCAAGGGCAGCAAGAGACCCAGTACTTC. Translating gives CASSQGQQETQYF.

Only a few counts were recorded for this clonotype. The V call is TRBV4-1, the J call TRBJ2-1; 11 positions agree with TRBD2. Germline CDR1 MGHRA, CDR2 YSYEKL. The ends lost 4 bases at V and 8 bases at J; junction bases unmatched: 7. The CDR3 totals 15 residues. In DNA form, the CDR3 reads TGCGCCAGCAGCCTACGCGGGACTAGCGGTGATGAGCAGTTCTTC. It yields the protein CASSLRGTSGDEQFF.

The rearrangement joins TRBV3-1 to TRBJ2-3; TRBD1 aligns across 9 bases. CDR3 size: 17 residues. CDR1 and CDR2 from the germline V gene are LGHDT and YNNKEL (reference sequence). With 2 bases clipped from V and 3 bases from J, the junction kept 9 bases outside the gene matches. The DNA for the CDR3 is TGTGCCAGCAGCCAATTCTCAGACAGGGGGGTTACAGATACGCAGTATTTT. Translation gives CASSQFSDRGVTDTQYF.

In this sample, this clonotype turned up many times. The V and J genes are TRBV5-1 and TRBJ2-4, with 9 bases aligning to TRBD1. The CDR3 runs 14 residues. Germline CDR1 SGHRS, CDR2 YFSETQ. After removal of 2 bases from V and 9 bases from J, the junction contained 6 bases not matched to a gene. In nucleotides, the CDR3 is TGCGCCAGCAGCTTACAGGGGGCTATCGGCATTCAGTACTTC. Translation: CASSLQGAIGIQYF.

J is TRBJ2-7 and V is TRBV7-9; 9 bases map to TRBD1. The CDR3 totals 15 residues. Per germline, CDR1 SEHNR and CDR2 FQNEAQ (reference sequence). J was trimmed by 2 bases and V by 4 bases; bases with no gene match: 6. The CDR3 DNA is TGTGCCAGCAGCTCGGACCGGGACAGGGCCTACGAGCAGTACTTC. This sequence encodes CASSSDRDRAYEQYF.

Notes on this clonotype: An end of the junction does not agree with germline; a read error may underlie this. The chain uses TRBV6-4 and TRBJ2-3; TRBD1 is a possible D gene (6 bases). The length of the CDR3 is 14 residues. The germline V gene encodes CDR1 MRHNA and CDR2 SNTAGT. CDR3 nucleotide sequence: TGTGCCAGCAGCAGGACAGCTAGCACAGATACACAGTATTTT. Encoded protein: CASSRTASTDTQYF.

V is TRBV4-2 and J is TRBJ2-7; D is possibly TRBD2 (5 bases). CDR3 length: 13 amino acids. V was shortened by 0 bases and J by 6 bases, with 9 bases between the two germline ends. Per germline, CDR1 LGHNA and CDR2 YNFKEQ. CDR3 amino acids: CASSQDRGSEQYF. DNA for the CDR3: TGTGCCAGCAGCCAAGATCGGGGTTCCGAGCAGTACTTC.

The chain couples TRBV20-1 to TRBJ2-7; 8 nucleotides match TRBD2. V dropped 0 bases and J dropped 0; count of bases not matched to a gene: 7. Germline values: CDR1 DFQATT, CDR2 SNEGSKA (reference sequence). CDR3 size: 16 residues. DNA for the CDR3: TGCAGTGCTAGAGATCAGAGCGGGGGTTTCTCCTACGAGCAGTACTTC. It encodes CSARDQSGGFSYEQYF.

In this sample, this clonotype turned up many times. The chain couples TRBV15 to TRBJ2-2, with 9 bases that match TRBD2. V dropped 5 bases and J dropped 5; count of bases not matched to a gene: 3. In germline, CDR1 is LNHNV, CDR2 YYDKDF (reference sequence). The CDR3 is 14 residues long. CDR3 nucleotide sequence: TGTGCCACCAGCTGGACTAGCGCGACCGGGGAGCTGTTTTTT. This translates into CATSWTSATGELFF.

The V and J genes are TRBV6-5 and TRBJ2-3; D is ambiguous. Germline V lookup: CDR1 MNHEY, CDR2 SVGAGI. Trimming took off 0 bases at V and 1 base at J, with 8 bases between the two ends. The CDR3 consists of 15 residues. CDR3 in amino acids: CASSYSIRGTDTQYF. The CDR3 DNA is TGTGCCAGCAGTTACTCTATCCGGGGCACAGATACGCAGTATTTT.

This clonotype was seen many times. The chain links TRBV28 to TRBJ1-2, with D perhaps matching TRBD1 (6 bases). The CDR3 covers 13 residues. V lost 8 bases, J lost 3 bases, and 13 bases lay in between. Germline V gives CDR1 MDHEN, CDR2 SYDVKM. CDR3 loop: CASEDSGDYGYTF. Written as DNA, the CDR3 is TGTGCCAGCGAGGACAGTGGTGACTATGGCTACACCTTC.

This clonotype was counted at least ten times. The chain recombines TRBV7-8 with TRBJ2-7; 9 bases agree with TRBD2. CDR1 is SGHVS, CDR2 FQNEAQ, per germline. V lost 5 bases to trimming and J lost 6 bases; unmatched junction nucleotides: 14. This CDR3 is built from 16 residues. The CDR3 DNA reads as TGTGCCAGCAGCACTTCCGGAAGCGGGAGGTTCACCGAGCAGTACTTC. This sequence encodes CASSTSGSGRFTEQYF. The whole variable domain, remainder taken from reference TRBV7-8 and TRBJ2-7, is GAGVSQSPRYKVAKRGQDVALRCDPISGHVSLFWYQQALGQGPEFLTYFQNEAQLDKSGLPSDRFFAERPEGSVSTLKIQRTQQEDSAVYLCASSTSGSGRFTEQYFGPGTRLTVT.

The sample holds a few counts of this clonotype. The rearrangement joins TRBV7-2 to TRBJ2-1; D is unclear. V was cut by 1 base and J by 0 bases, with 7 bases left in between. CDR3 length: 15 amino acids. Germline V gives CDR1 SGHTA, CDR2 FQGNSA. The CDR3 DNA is TGTGCCAGCAGCTTAGATGGCTACTCCTACAATGAGCAGTTCTTC. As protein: CASSLDGYSYNEQFF.

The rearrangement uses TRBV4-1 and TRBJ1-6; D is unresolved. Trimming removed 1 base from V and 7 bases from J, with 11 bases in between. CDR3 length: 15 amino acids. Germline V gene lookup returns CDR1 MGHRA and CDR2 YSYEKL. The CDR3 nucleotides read TGCGCCAGCAGCCAAGGTTCCGTCAGAAATTCACCCCTCCACTTT. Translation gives CASSQGSVRNSPLHF.

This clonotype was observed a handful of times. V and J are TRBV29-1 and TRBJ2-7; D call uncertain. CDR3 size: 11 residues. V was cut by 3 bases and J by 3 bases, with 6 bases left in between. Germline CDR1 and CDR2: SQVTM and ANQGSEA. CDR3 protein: CSVDDYYEQYF. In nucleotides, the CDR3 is TGCAGCGTTGACGATTACTACGAGCAGTACTTC.

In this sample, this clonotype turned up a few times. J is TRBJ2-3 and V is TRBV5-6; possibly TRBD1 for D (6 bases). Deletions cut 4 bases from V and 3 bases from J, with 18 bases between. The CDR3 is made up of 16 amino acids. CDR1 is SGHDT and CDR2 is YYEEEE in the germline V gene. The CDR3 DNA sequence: TGTGCCAGCAGCCTAAGACAGGTTCCCGGGACAGATACGCAGTATTTT. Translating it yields CASSLRQVPGTDTQYF.

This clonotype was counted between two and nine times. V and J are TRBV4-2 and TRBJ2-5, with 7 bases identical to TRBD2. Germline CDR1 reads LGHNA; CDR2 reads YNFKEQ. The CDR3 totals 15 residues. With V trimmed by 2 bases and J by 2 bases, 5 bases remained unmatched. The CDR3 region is CASSQWDYSQETQYF. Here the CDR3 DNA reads TGTGCCAGCAGCCAATGGGACTACTCTCAAGAGACCCAGTACTTC.

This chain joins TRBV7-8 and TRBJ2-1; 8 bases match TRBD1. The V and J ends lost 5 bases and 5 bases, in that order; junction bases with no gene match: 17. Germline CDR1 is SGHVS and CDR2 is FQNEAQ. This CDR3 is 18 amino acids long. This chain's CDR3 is CASSPRTGRSDGDNEQFF. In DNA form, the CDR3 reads TGTGCCAGCAGCCCCAGGACAGGGAGGTCGGATGGGGACAATGAGCAGTTCTTC.